The 12 T cell receptor beta chains below all came from one sample that was sequenced in a study of cytomegalovirus exposure and HLA in healthy donors. Primers included in the PCR were 60 Vbeta and 13 Jbeta primers. The data were produced by immunoSEQ multiplex PCR, yet TCRdb's version contains in-frame clones alone and is incomplete. The profile shows some 150,000 clones, roughly two thirds of them singletons. Sequenced sample: PBMCs. The receptors come from a woman aged 30 to 39 in good health and CMV-seronegative.

This clone was counted only a few times. This CDR3 is also generated by other DNA sequences in the sample. The chain combines TRBV6-1 with TRBJ2-3; 10 nucleotides match TRBD1. Unmatched junction bases numbered 0, after V lost 3 bases and J lost 3 bases. Germline CDR1 is MNHNS and CDR2 is SASEGT. The CDR3 totals 14 residues. The CDR3 DNA is TGTGCCAGCAGTGAGGACAGGGGGACAGATACGCAGTATTTT. Translating gives CASSEDRGTDTQYF.

This clone has a handful of counts. The chain joins TRBV5-1 to TRBJ2-1, with 8 bases lining up with TRBD1. CDR1 SGHRS and CDR2 YFSETQ come from the germline V gene. V trimming: 3 bases; J trimming: 4 bases; junction bases outside the gene matches: 6. This CDR3 comprises 15 residues. The CDR3 is CASSSGTGGYNEQFF. CDR3 DNA: TGCGCCAGCAGCTCTGGGACAGGAGGTTACAATGAGCAGTTCTTC.

This clone was found once. The chain carries TRBV6-6 and TRBJ1-1, with D unclear. Germline CDR1 reads MNHNY; CDR2 reads SVGAGI (reference sequence). The V end lost 2 bases, the J end lost 10 bases, and 8 bases lay between the germline ends. The CDR3 loop spans 11 amino acids. As DNA, the CDR3 is TGTGCCAGCAGTTACAATTCGGGAGCTTTCTTT. Encoded protein: CASSYNSGAFF.

The V and J genes are TRBV5-6 and TRBJ2-3, with D possibly matching TRBD1 (6 bases). The CDR3 loop spans 15 amino acids. The germline CDR1 and CDR2 sequences are SGHDT and YYEEEE. Trimming pared 1 base from V and 7 bases from J, leaving 16 bases between. CDR3 bases: TGTGCCAGCAGCTTGTTGTCGCGAGGGGGTTATACGCAGTATTTT. Its translation is CASSLLSRGGYTQYF.

V is TRBV4-2 and J is TRBJ2-7, with TRBD2 identical over 11 bases. The CDR3 is 14 residues long. Germline assignment: CDR1 LGHNA and CDR2 YNFKEQ. J lost 3 bases, V lost 4 bases, and 2 bases had no gene match. This chain's CDR3 is CASSPGTSGYEQYF. The DNA for the CDR3 is TGTGCCAGCAGCCCGGGGACTAGCGGCTACGAGCAGTACTTC.

This clone was recorded a few times. The CDR3 loop reads CASSPGPGGNTEAFF. CDR3 bases: TGCGCCAGCAGCCCAGGTCCCGGGGGGAACACTGAAGCTTTCTTT. The rearrangement uses TRBV5-1 and TRBJ1-1; perhaps TRBD1 as D (5 bases). The V and J ends lost 4 bases and 1 base respectively, with 14 bases between them. Germline V gene lookup returns CDR1 SGHRS and CDR2 YFSETQ. This CDR3 region has 15 residues.

The rearrangement uses TRBV4-1 and TRBJ2-1; D is unresolved. V was trimmed by 0 bases and J by 5 bases, leaving 8 bases between them. Germline V gene sequence: CDR1 MGHRA, CDR2 YSYEKL. CDR3 length: 14 residues. The DNA of the CDR3 is TGCGCCAGCAGCCAAGATCTCCGAGACAATGAGCAGTTCTTC. This encodes CASSQDLRDNEQFF.

The chain couples TRBV7-3 to TRBJ2-1, with D tentatively TRBD2 (5 bases). Trimming shortened V by 1 base and J by 0 bases, and 10 bases separated the two germline ends. The CDR3 covers 16 residues. CDR1 and CDR2 (germline): SGHTA, FQGTGA. The CDR3 DNA sequence: TGTGCCAGCAGCTTAATAGCGCCCAGCTCCTACAATGAGCAGTTCTTC. It yields the protein CASSLIAPSSYNEQFF.

The rearrangement links TRBV28 to TRBJ2-7, with a tentative D call TRBD1 (6 bases). The germline V gene encodes CDR1 MDHEN and CDR2 SYDVKM. V was shortened by 1 base and J by 0 bases, with 13 bases between the two germline ends. There are 16 residues in the CDR3. The CDR3 spells CASSLSPGALSYEQYF. The CDR3 DNA reads TGTGCCAGCAGTTTATCCCCAGGGGCCCTCTCCTACGAGCAGTACTTC.

The J gene is TRBJ2-5, the V gene TRBV5-1, with D uncertain. The DNA end favors TRBJ2-7, so the J call may be wrong. The CDR3 length is 14 residues. Germline V gene data show CDR1 as SGHRS and CDR2 as YFSETQ. Written as DNA, the CDR3 is TGCGCCAGCAGCTTGGAAACAGCAGGCTACGAGCAGTACTTC. It codes for CASSLETAGYEQYF.

The chain uses TRBV15 and TRBJ2-7; TRBD1 aligns across 7 bases. The CDR3 length is 14 residues. Germline V CDR1 and CDR2: LNHNV, YYDKDF (reference sequence). Losses at the gene ends were 1 base for V and 2 bases for J; bases not matched to a gene: 2. The CDR3 region is CATSRAGGTYEQYF. CDR3 nucleotides: TGTGCCACCAGCAGAGCAGGGGGTACCTACGAGCAGTACTTC.

The chain uses TRBV6-1 and TRBJ2-5; 8 bases are a match to TRBD1. There are 14 residues in the CDR3. Unmatched junction bases numbered 3, after V lost 5 bases and J lost 1 base. Germline-derived CDR1 and CDR2 are MNHNS and SASEGT. The CDR3 sequence: CASSRTGPQETQYF. CDR3 sequence (DNA): TGTGCCAGCAGTAGGACAGGGCCCCAAGAGACCCAGTACTTC.